Listed below are T cell receptor beta chains from one sample, sequenced in a study of blood T cell repertoires in COVID-19. Profiling relied on immunoSEQ multiplex PCR, and the TCRdb table lists in-frame clones only, not all of them. This sample yields roughly 300,000 clones, of which 86% are seen a single time; roughly 12% belongs to the top ten. What was sequenced was peripheral blood. The receptors stem from a woman in her twenties or thirties with COVID-19, enrolled during active disease. CDR3s include the opening cysteine and the closing phenylalanine or tryptophan.

CDR3: CASSQVWTGMTREQYF
J: TRBJ2-7
V: TRBV14

CDR3: CASSPAGTANNSPLHF
J: TRBJ1-6
V: TRBV5-1

CDR3: CASSVAYGVNSPLHF
J: TRBJ1-6
V: TRBV9

CDR3: CASSPRETGPPLYGYTF
J: TRBJ1-2
V: TRBV11-2

CDR3: CAWSVTSGPDTQYF
J: TRBJ2-3
V: TRBV30

CDR3: CASSAGGNQPQHF
J: TRBJ1-5
V: TRBV6-5

CDR3: CASSRSGGPNTGELFF
J: TRBJ2-2
V: TRBV4-1

CDR3: CASPGQGLSGNTIYF
J: TRBJ1-3
V: TRBV6-5

CDR3: CASGLSGTSDTQYF
J: TRBJ2-3
V: TRBV12-5

CDR3: CASSQAGTGYYGYTF
J: TRBJ1-2
V: TRBV4-1

CDR3: CASSLIETYEQYF
J: TRBJ2-7
V: TRBV7-9

CDR3: CASSPRLSYEQYF
J: TRBJ2-7
V: TRBV3-1/TRBV3-2

CDR3: CATSPGTSYNEQFF
J: TRBJ2-1
V: TRBV24-1

CDR3: CATSDHRTSGGDTQYF
J: TRBJ2-3
V: TRBV24-1

CDR3: CASSQGASTGWGEQYF
J: TRBJ2-7
V: TRBV5-5

CDR3: CASSQGLDRAAYGYTF
J: TRBJ1-2
V: TRBV4-1

CDR3: CASSFDSYASYEQYF
J: TRBJ2-7
V: TRBV5-1

CDR3: CASSSAGQPSYEQYF
J: TRBJ2-7
V: TRBV7-9

CDR3: CSASLSGRDSQQFF
J: TRBJ2-1
V: TRBV20-1

CDR3: CASRPNLGSYNEQFF
J: TRBJ2-1
V: TRBV6-4

CDR3: CASSPDNLGTQYF
J: TRBJ2-5
V: TRBV18

CDR3: CASSIGLDLTGMYYGYTF
J: TRBJ1-2
V: TRBV19

CDR3: CASSLEGLNNSPLHF
J: TRBJ1-6
V: TRBV11-2

CDR3: CASSPYRAGYTF
J: TRBJ1-2
V: TRBV12-3/TRBV12-4

CDR3: CASSTPFGAGGEQTQYF
J: TRBJ2-5
V: TRBV3-1/TRBV3-2

CDR3: CASSNDRRQTF
J: TRBJ1-2
V: TRBV25-1

CDR3: CASSFGLPFHEQYF
J: TRBJ2-7
V: TRBV11-2

CDR3: CASSQRPSSYEQYF
J: TRBJ2-7
V: TRBV27

CDR3: CASQEYPSAYEQYF
J: TRBJ2-7
V: TRBV6-5

CDR3: CASSNPGQGDHEQYF
J: TRBJ2-7
V: TRBV18

CDR3: CASRRYMDSPNYGYTF
J: TRBJ1-2
V: TRBV2

CDR3: CAILGGQTYGYTF
J: TRBJ1-2
V: TRBV10-3

CDR3: CASSDLTGVGSPLHF
J: TRBJ1-6
V: TRBV7-9

CDR3: CASSSWGGQGNEQYF
J: TRBJ2-7
V: TRBV6-5

CDR3: CASNEVAGVGTEAFF
J: TRBJ1-1
V: TRBV7-2

CDR3: CASSAQGIDTQYF
J: TRBJ2-3
V: TRBV3-1/TRBV3-2

CDR3: CASSTGLLGDRDTDTQYF
J: TRBJ2-3
V: TRBV19

CDR3: CASNLQGGRLDTQYF
J: TRBJ2-3
V: TRBV5-1